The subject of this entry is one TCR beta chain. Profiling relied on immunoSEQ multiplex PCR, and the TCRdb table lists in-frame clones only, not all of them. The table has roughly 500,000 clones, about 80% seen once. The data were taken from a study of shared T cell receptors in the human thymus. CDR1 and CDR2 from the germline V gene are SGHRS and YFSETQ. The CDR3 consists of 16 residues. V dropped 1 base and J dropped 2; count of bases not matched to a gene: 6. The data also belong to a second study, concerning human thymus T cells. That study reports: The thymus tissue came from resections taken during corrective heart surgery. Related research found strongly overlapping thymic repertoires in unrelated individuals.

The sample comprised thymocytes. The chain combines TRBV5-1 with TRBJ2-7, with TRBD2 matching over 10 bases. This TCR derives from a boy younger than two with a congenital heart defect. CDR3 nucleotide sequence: TGCGCCAGCAGCTTGCAGGCTAGCGGGAGAACCTACGAGCAGTACTTC. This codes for CASSLQASGRTYEQYF.